A selection of T cell receptor beta chains follows, all from one sample in a study of T cells after yellow fever vaccination. TCRdb reanalysed the 5' RACE reads using MiXCR and keeps one entry per CDR3 protein. The table includes about 240,000 distinct CDR3 sequences, less than 9% detected once. Specimen: CD4+ T cells sorted from PBMCs, collected 15 days after the yellow fever booster vaccination. These receptors all come from a man aged 25 to 45 who received the YFV17D yellow fever vaccine. The CDR3 runs from the conserved cysteine through the conserved F or W. The D gene is left open where the match is weak. Some rows mark clone size as missing; the rest say once, few, many or name a class of expanded clone.

size | D | J | V | DNA | CDR3
. | TRBD2 | TRBJ2-1 | TRBV7-2 | TGTGCCAGCAGCCGGGGGGGTAGGAATGAGCTGTTCTTC | CASSRGGRNELFF
many | . | TRBJ2-5 | TRBV20-1 | TGCAGTGCCGGTGGGGGTTGGACCCAGTACTTC | CSAGGGWTQYF
many | TRBD1 | TRBJ2-3 | TRBV5-1 | TGCGCCAGCAGCAGAGGACAGGGAGTGGCAGATACGCAGTATTTT | CASSRGQGVADTQYF
few | TRBD2 | TRBJ2-7 | TRBV5-1 | TGCGCCAGCAGCTTGGTCCCCGGGACTAGCGGACCCTACGAGCAGTACTTC | CASSLVPGTSGPYEQYF
. | . | TRBJ2-7 | TRBV29-1 | TGCAGCGGTGGGGATTTCTACGAGCAGTACTTC | CSGGDFYEQYF
few | TRBD2 | TRBJ2-5 | TRBV18 | TGTGCCAGCTCACCGGAAACCGGGACTAGCGGGAGAGGAGAGACCCAGTACTTC | CASSPETGTSGRGETQYF
few | TRBD2 | TRBJ2-2 | TRBV6-1 | TGTGCCAGCAGCCAAATAGCGGGAGGGGAAGGGGAGCTGTTTTTT | CASSQIAGGEGELFF
. | . | TRBJ2-7 | TRBV19 | TGTGCCAGTAGTATCAGGACCATACACGAGCAGTACTTC | CASSIRTIHEQYF
few | TRBD1 | TRBJ1-1 | TRBV7-2 | TGTGCCAGCAGCCCAGAACAGGGGCGGTACACTGAAGCTTTCTTT | CASSPEQGRYTEAFF
many | . | TRBJ1-2 | TRBV11-2 | TGTGCCAGCAGTTTAGAGCTGTCTGGCGAGTATGGCTACACCTTC | CASSLELSGEYGYTF
. | . | TRBJ1-1 | TRBV28 | TGTGCCAGCAGTCTGAATGGGGGCCGTAACACTGAAGCTTTCTTT | CASSLNGGRNTEAFF
few | . | TRBJ1-2 | TRBV7-2 | TGTGCCAGCAGCGCCGACAGCCAGTCTCGGGGCTACACCTTC | CASSADSQSRGYTF
many | . | TRBJ2-3 | TRBV24-1 | TGTGCCACCAGTGATTTGTCGAGCGGGACAGATACGCAGTATTTT | CATSDLSSGTDTQYF
. | TRBD2 | TRBJ2-3 | TRBV10-3 | TGTGCCATCAGTGAGTCCTCTACCGGGGGGTTTACAGATACGCAGTATTTT | CAISESSTGGFTDTQYF
many | TRBD1 | TRBJ2-1 | TRBV7-9 | TGTGCCAGCAGCTTAACACAGGGGGACAATGAGCAGTTCTTC | CASSLTQGDNEQFF
. | TRBD2 | TRBJ2-3 | TRBV5-1 | TGCGCCAGCAGCTTGGAAGGGAGGGCCACAGATACGCAGTATTTT | CASSLEGRATDTQYF
few | TRBD1 | TRBJ1-4 | TRBV6-1 | TGTGCCAGCAGATTCACAGACAGGGGTGAAAAACTGTTTTTT | CASRFTDRGEKLFF
many | TRBD2 | TRBJ2-1 | TRBV20-1 | TGCAGTGCTAGAGGACTAGCAGAATCCTACAATGAGCAGTTCTTC | CSARGLAESYNEQFF
. | TRBD2 | TRBJ2-1 | TRBV5-5 | TGTGCCAGCAGAAAACTAGCGGGAAGTTACAATGAGCAGTTCTTC | CASRKLAGSYNEQFF
few | . | TRBJ2-1 | TRBV5-6 | TGTGCCAGCAGCTTGGCCCTATACTCTGGTGCGATATATAATGAGCAGTTCTTC | CASSLALYSGAIYNEQFF
many | . | TRBJ2-5 | TRBV28 | TGTGCCAGCAGCCTGAGGGCCATCTACCTTGGGCAAGAGACCCAGTACTTC | CASSLRAIYLGQETQYF
. | TRBD2 | TRBJ2-3 | TRBV5-1 | TGCGCCAGCAGCACTAGCGGGGAGAGCACAGATACGCAGTATTTT | CASSTSGESTDTQYF
few | . | TRBJ2-7 | TRBV7-2 | TGTGCCAGCAGCCGAACCGGGGGGACGGGGGCGAACGAGCAGTACTTC | CASSRTGGTGANEQYF
few | TRBD2 | TRBJ2-5 | TRBV20-1 | TGCAGTGCTAGAACCCCGGGACTAGCGGGACCAGAGACCCAGTACTTC | CSARTPGLAGPETQYF
few | . | TRBJ2-7 | TRBV19 | TGTGCCAGTAGTGGAACCCGGGGGTTATCCTACGAGCAGTACTTC | CASSGTRGLSYEQYF
many | TRBD2 | TRBJ2-1 | TRBV5-1 | TGCGCCAGCAGCTTGGGGCCAGCGGGAGGGCCAAATGAGCAGTTCTTC | CASSLGPAGGPNEQFF
. | TRBD2 | TRBJ2-3 | TRBV7-2 | TGTGCCAGCAGAGGAGGGGTAGCGGGAGGAGATACGCAGTATTTT | CASRGGVAGGDTQYF
many | . | TRBJ2-1 | TRBV9 | TGTGCCAGCACTTCCGGTCAGTATCCCTACAATGAGCAGTTCTTC | CASTSGQYPYNEQFF
many | TRBD1 | TRBJ2-5 | TRBV28 | TGTGCCAGCAGCACAGGGGCGAGGGAGACCCAGTACTTC | CASSTGARETQYF
many | . | TRBJ2-7 | TRBV5-1 | TGCGCCAGCAGCTTGAATGGCGAGCAGTACTTC | CASSLNGEQYF
many | TRBD2 | TRBJ2-3 | TRBV20-1 | TGCAGTGCTTCCGGACTAGCGGCTGCAGATACGCAGTATTTT | CSASGLAAADTQYF
many | TRBD2 | TRBJ2-1 | TRBV20-1 | TGCAGTGCTACCGAAACTAGCGGGGGGAAGCAGTTCTTC | CSATETSGGKQFF
few | . | TRBJ1-2 | TRBV7-2 | TGTGCCAGCAGCTTCGAGGGTCGGGAAGGCTACACCTTC | CASSFEGREGYTF
few | TRBD2 | TRBJ2-1 | TRBV28 | TGTGCCAGCGCCTCCGGGACTAGGCAGTTCTTC | CASASGTRQFF
few | . | TRBJ1-6 | TRBV27 | TGTGCCAGCAGTTTAAGGCCGGGAAATTCACCCCTCCACTTT | CASSLRPGNSPLHF
. | . | TRBJ2-2 | TRBV30 | TGTGCCTGGATACGGGGTTGGACCGGGGAGCTGTTTTTT | CAWIRGWTGELFF
few | TRBD2 | TRBJ2-1 | TRBV13 | TGTGCCAGCAGCTTAGCTAGCGGGAGGCTCGATGAGCAGTTCTTC | CASSLASGRLDEQFF
. | TRBD1 | TRBJ1-4 | TRBV7-2 | TGTGCCAGCAGCCGCCTCAGGGGGGGCCCTAATGAAAAACTGTTTTTT | CASSRLRGGPNEKLFF
few | . | TRBJ2-6 | TRBV7-2 | TGTGCCAGCAGCCTGCAGGGGCTCTCTGGGGCCAACGTCCTGACTTTC | CASSLQGLSGANVLTF
. | . | TRBJ2-5 | TRBV7-7 | TGTGCCAGCAGCTTCGAGGCCGGGGGCCAAGAGACCCAGTACTTC | CASSFEAGGQETQYF
. | . | TRBJ2-7 | TRBV3-1 | TGTGCCAGCAGCCAGCTAGCCGCAACCTACGAGCAGTACTTC | CASSQLAATYEQYF
few | . | TRBJ1-3 | TRBV4-3 | TGCGCCAGCAGCCAAGATGTACAGGGCGGAAACACCATATATTTT | CASSQDVQGGNTIYF
many | . | TRBJ2-7 | TRBV10-2 | TGCGCCAGCAGTGGATCCTACGAGCAGTACTTC | CASSGSYEQYF
. | . | TRBJ2-3 | TRBV7-2 | TGTGCCAGCAGCTTAGGCAGGGACTCTTCCACAGATACGCAGTATTTT | CASSLGRDSSTDTQYF
. | . | TRBJ2-3 | TRBV20-1 | TGCAGTGCTAGTTCCCGGCGGGCCAGCACAGATACGCAGTATTTT | CSASSRRASTDTQYF
few | . | TRBJ1-6 | TRBV6-1 | TGTGCCAGCAGGCGTGGGGTTGAATCACCCCTCCACTTT | CASRRGVESPLHF
many | TRBD2 | TRBJ2-1 | TRBV12-3/TRBV12-4 | TGTGCCAGCAGTTTAATGGTAGCGGGATTTCATGGTGAGCAGTTCTTC | CASSLMVAGFHGEQFF
many | . | TRBJ2-4 | TRBV5-1 | TGCGCCAGCAGCTTGGGATCCTTGGCAGCTCTAGCCAAAAACATTCAGTACTTC | CASSLGSLAALAKNIQYF
few | . | TRBJ2-5 | TRBV15 | TGTGCCACCAGCAGAGAGAGGCATTCAGAGACCCAGTACTTC | CATSRERHSETQYF
many | . | TRBJ2-7 | TRBV3-1 | TGTGCCAGCAGCCCGCCCCCCCCCAAGGGGGAGCAGTACTTC | CASSPPPPKGEQYF
. | . | TRBJ2-5 | TRBV12-3/TRBV12-4 | TGTGCCAGCAGTATCGATGGACAAGAGACCCAGTACTTC | CASSIDGQETQYF